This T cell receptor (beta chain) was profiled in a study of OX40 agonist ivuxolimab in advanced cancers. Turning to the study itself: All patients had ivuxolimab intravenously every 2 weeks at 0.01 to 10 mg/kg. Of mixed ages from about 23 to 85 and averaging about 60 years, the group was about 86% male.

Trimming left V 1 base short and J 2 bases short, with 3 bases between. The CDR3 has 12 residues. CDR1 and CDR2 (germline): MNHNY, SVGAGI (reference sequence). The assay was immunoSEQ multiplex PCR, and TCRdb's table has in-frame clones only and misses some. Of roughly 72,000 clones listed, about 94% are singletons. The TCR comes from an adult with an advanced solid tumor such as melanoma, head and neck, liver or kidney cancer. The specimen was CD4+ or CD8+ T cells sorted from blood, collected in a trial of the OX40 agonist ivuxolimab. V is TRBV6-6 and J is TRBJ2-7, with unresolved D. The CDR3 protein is CASSYWPYEQYF. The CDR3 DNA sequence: TGTGCCAGCAGTTACTGGCCCTACGAGCAGTACTTC.